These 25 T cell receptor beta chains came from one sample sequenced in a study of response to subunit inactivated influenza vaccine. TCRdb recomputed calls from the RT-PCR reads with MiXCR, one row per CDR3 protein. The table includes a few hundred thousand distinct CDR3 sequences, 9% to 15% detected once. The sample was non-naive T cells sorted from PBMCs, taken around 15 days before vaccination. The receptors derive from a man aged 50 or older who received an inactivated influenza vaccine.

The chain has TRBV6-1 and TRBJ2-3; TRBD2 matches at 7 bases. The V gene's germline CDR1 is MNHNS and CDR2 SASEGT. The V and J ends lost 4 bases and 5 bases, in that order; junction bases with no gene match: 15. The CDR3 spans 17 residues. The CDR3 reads CASSASGRAQARDTQYF. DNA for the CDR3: TGTGCCAGCAGTGCAAGTGGGAGGGCCCAAGCGAGAGATACGCAGTATTTT.

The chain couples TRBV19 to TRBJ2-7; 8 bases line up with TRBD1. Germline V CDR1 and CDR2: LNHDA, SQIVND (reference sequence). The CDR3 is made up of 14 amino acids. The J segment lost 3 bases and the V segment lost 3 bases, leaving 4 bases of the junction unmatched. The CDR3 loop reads CASSMGTGNYEQYF. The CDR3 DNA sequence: TGTGCCAGTAGTATGGGGACAGGAAACTACGAGCAGTACTTC.

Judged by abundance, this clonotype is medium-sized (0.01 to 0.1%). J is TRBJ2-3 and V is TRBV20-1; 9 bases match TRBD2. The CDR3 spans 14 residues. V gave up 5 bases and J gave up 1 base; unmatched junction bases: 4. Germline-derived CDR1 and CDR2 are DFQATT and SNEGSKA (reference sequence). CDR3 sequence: CSADVAGGTDTQYF. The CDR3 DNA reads TGCAGTGCTGACGTAGCGGGGGGCACAGATACGCAGTATTTT.

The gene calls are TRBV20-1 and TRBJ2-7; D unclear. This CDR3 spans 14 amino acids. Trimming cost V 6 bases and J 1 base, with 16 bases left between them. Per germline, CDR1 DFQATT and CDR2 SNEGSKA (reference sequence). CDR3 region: CSAKVTSFSYEQYF. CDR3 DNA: TGCAGTGCGAAGGTAACCTCGTTTTCCTACGAGCAGTACTTC.

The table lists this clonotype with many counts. The CDR3 coding sequence is TGTGCCACGAGTCGGGACAGGGTCCACGAGCAGTACTTC. Its protein product is CATSRDRVHEQYF. The chain is built from TRBV15 and TRBJ2-7, with 9 positions matching TRBD1. The CDR3 totals 13 residues. CDR1 and CDR2 from the germline V gene are LNHNV and YYDKDF (reference sequence). Germline trimming cut 9 bases from V and 5 bases from J; bases unmatched to any gene: 8.

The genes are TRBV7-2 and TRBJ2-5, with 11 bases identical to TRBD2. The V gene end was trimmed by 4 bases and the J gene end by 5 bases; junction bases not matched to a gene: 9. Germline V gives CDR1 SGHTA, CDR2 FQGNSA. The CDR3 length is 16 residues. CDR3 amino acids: CASSSDSGGAGETQYF. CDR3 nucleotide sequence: TGTGCCAGCAGCTCAGATAGCGGGGGGGCGGGGGAGACCCAGTACTTC. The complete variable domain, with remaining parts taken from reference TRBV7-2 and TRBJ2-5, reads GAGVSQSPSNKVTEKGKDVELRCDPISGHTALYWYRQSLGQGLEFLIYFQGNSAPDKSGLPSDRFSAERTGGSVSTLTIQRTQQEDSAVYLCASSSDSGGAGETQYFGPGTRLLVL.

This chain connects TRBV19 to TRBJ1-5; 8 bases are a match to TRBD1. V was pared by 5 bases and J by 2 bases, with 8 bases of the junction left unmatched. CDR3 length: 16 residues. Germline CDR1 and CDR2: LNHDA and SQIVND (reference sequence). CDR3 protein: CASSEIPTGGNQPQHF. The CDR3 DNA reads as TGTGCCAGTAGTGAAATCCCGACAGGGGGCAATCAGCCCCAGCATTTT. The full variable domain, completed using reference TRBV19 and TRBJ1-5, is DGGITQSPKYLFRKEGQNVTLSCEQNLNHDAMYWYRQDPGQGLRLIYYSQIVNDFQKGDIAEGYSVSREKKESFPLTVTSAQKNPTAFYLCASSEIPTGGNQPQHFGDGTRLSIL.

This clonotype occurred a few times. CDR3 in DNA: TGCAGTGCCCCTACTCCCTACGAGCAGTACTTC. Translation: CSAPTPYEQYF. V usage is TRBV20-1 and J usage is TRBJ2-7; D gene unclear. Trimming left V 6 bases short and J 2 bases short, with 8 bases between. In germline, CDR1 is DFQATT, CDR2 SNEGSKA (reference sequence). This CDR3 is 11 amino acids long.

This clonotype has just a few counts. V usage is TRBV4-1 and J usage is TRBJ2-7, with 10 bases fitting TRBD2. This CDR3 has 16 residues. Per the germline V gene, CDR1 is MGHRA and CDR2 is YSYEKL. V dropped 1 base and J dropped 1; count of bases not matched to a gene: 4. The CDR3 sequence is CASSQVGSGGSYEQYF. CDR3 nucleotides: TGCGCCAGCAGCCAAGTAGGTAGCGGGGGGTCCTACGAGCAGTACTTC.

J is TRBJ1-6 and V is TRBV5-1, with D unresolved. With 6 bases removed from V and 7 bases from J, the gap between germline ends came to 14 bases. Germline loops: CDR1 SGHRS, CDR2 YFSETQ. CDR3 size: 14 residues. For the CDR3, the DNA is TGCGCCAGCAATAAGGACGGACTAAATTCACCCCTCCACTTT. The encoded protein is CASNKDGLNSPLHF.

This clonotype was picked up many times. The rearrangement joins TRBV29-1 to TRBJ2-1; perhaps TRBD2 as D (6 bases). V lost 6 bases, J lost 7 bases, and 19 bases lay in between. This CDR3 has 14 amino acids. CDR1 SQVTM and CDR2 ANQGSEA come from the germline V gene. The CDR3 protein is CSVRALRGKNEQFF. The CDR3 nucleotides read TGCAGCGTCAGGGCTCTCCGGGGGAAGAATGAGCAGTTCTTC.

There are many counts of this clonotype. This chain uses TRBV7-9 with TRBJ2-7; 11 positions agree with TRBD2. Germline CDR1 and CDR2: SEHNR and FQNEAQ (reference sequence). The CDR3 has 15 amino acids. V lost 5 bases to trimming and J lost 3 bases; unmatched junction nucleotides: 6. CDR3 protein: CASSPGLAELYEQYF. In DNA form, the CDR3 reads TGTGCCAGCAGCCCGGGACTAGCGGAGCTCTACGAGCAGTACTTC.

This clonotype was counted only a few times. Written as DNA, the CDR3 is TGTGCCAGCAGCTCCCGGACTAGCGGACCCTACAATGAGCAGTTCTTC. Translated: CASSSRTSGPYNEQFF. This chain joins TRBV7-9 and TRBJ2-1; 10 nucleotides agree with TRBD2. CDR1 SEHNR and CDR2 FQNEAQ come from the germline V gene (reference sequence). The CDR3 length is 16 residues. V lost 4 bases to trimming and J lost 2 bases; unmatched junction nucleotides: 5. Using reference TRBV7-9 and TRBJ2-1 for the parts outside the CDR3, the full variable domain is DTGVSQNPRHKITKRGQNVTFRCDPISEHNRLYWYRQTLGQGPEFLTYFQNEAQLEKSRLLSDRFSAERPKGSFSTLEIQRTEQGDSAMYLCASSSRTSGPYNEQFFGPGTRLTVL.

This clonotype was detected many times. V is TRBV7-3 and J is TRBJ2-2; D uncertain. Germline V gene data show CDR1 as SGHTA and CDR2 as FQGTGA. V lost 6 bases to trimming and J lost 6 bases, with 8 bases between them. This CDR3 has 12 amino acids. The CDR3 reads CASSYGAGELFF. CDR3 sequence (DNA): TGTGCCAGCAGTTATGGCGCCGGGGAGCTGTTTTTT. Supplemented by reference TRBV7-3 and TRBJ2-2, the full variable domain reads GAGVSQTPSNKVTEKGKYVELRCDPISGHTALYWYRQSLGQGPEFLIYFQGTGAADDSGLPNDRFFAVRPEGSVSTLKIQRTERGDSAVYLCASSYGAGELFFGEGSRLTVL.

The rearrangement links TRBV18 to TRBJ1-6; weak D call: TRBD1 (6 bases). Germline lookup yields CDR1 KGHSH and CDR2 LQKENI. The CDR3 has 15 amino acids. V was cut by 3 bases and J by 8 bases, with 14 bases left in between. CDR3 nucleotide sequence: TGTGCCAGCTCACCGGGTACCAACAGGGATTCACCCCTCCACTTT. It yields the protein CASSPGTNRDSPLHF.

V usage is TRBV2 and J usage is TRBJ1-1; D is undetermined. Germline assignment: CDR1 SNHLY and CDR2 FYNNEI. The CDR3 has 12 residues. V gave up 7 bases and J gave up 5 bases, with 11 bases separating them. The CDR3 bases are TGTGCCAGCATCGGAACACAGACTGAAGCTTTCTTT. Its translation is CASIGTQTEAFF.

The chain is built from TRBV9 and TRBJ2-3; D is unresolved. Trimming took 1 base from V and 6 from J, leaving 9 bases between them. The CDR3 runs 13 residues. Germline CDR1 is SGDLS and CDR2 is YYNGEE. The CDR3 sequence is CASSVSEVDTQYF. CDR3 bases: TGTGCCAGCAGCGTAAGTGAAGTTGATACGCAGTATTTT.

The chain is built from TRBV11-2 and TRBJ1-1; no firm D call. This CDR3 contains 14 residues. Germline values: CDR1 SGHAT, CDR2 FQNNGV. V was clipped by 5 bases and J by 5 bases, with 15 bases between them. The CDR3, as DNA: TGTGCCAGCAGCCAGATAAAGGTGGGGACTGAAGCTTTCTTT. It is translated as CASSQIKVGTEAFF. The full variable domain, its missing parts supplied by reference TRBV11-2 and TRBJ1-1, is EAGVAQSPRYKIIEKRQSVAFWCNPISGHATLYWYQQILGQGPKLLIQFQNNGVVDDSQLPKDRFSAERLKGVDSTLKIQPAKLEDSAVYLCASSQIKVGTEAFFGQGTRLTVV.

CDR3 protein: CASRWGTSGSHNEQFF. The CDR3 DNA sequence: TGTGCCAGCAGGTGGGGGACTAGCGGGAGTCACAATGAGCAGTTCTTC. The genes are TRBV6-1 and TRBJ2-1, with 14 bases fitting TRBD2. The CDR3 consists of 16 residues. The V and J ends lost 6 bases and 5 bases, in that order; junction bases with no gene match: 6. Germline V gene sequence: CDR1 MNHNS, CDR2 SASEGT.

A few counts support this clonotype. In DNA, the CDR3 is TGTGCCAGCAGCTTAGGGGCCGGGCTGGAGACCCAGTACTTC. Translation gives CASSLGAGLETQYF. J is TRBJ2-5 and V is TRBV7-6; D unresolved. Germline CDR1 reads SGHVS; CDR2 reads FNYEAQ. This CDR3 region has 14 residues. V was pared by 1 base and J by 5 bases, with 11 bases between.

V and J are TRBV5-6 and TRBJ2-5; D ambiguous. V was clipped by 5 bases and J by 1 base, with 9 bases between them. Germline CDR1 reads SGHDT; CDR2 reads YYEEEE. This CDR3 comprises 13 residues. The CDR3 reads CASSQEFQETQYF. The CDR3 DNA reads TGTGCCAGCAGTCAGGAGTTCCAAGAGACCCAGTACTTC.

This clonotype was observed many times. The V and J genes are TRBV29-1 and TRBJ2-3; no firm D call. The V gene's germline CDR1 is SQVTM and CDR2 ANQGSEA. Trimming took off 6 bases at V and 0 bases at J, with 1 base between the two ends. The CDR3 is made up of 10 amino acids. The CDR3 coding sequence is TGCAGCGTGAGCACAGATACGCAGTATTTT. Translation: CSVSTDTQYF.

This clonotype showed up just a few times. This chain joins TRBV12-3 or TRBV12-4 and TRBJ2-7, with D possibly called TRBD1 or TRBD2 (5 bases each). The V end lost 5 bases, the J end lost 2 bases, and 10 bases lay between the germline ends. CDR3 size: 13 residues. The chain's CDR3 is CASSPQGPYEQYF. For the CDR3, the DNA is TGTGCCAGCAGTCCGCAGGGACCCTACGAGCAGTACTTC.

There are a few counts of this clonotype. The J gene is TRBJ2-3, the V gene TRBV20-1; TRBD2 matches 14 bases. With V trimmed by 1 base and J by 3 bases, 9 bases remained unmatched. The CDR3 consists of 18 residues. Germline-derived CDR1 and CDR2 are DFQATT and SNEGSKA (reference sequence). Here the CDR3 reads CSARGGLAGVGRTDTQYF. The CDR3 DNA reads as TGCAGTGCTAGAGGGGGACTAGCGGGAGTAGGGAGGACAGATACGCAGTATTTT.

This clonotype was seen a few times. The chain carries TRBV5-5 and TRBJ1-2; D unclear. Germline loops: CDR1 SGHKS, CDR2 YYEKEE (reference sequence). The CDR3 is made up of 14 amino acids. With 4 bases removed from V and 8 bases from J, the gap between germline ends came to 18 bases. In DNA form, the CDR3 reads TGTGCCAGCAGCCCCGCCACCGCGGAGATGGGCTACACCTTC. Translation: CASSPATAEMGYTF.